These 25 T cell receptor beta chains were sequenced from one sample in a study of monozygotic twins with inflammatory bowel disease. TCRdb reprocessed the 5' RACE reads, keeping one entry per CDR3 protein, no DNA. The sample table sets out just over 300,000 distinct CDR3 sequences. The source material was blood. The receptors were gathered from a human donor with ulcerative colitis or Crohn's disease, or a healthy co-twin of an affected twin (not recorded which).

The CDR3 region is CASSGSDKSTDTQYF. The J gene is TRBJ2-3, the V gene TRBV7-2. This CDR3 has 15 amino acids. The germline V gene encodes CDR1 SGHTA and CDR2 FQGNSA.

V gene TRBV12-3 or TRBV12-4 combines with J gene TRBJ2-2; absent DNA, TCRdb's TRBD1 call cannot be checked. The CDR3 totals 14 residues. Here the CDR3 reads CASSTGQNGWELFF.

CDR3 protein: CRATSPRGTSSEQFF. This rearrangement joins TRBV20-1 to TRBJ2-1; the TRBD2 assignment by TCRdb is unverifiable without DNA. The CDR3 covers 15 residues. Per the germline V gene, CDR1 is DFQATT and CDR2 is SNEGSKA (reference sequence).

CDR3 in amino acids: CASRSGQTNTGELFF. The chain recombines TRBV7-8 with TRBJ2-2; as DNA is missing, the TRBD2 call by TCRdb cannot be tested. The CDR3 contains 15 residues. Germline lookup yields CDR1 SGHVS and CDR2 FQNEAQ.

V gene TRBV29-1 combines with J gene TRBJ2-1; the TCRdb call, TRBD1, lacks DNA for checking. The CDR3 is 16 amino acids. Per germline, CDR1 SQVTM and CDR2 ANQGSEA. Here the CDR3 reads CSVEGTGAEPYNEQFF.

The V gene is TRBV7-9, the J gene TRBJ1-2; lacking DNA, the TRBD1 call made by TCRdb goes unchecked. The CDR3 spans 13 residues. Germline V gives CDR1 SEHNR, CDR2 FQNEAQ (reference sequence). The CDR3 reads CASSLQGYYGYTF. Supplemented by reference TRBV7-9 and TRBJ1-2, the full variable domain reads DTGVSQNPRHKITKRGQNVTFRCDPISEHNRLYWYRQTLGQGPEFLTYFQNEAQLEKSRLLSDRFSAERPKGSFSTLEIQRTEQGDSAMYLCASSLQGYYGYTFGSGTRLTVV.

The genes are TRBV28 and TRBJ2-7; the TCRdb D gene call, TRBD1, has no DNA to confirm it. The CDR3 sequence is 14 residues long. CDR1 is MDHEN and CDR2 is SYDVKM in the germline V gene. CDR3 protein: CASSLRQGAHEQYF. Full variable domain (missing parts from reference TRBV28 and TRBJ2-7): DVKVTQSSRYLVKRTGEKVFLECVQDMDHENMFWYRQDPGLGLRLIYFSYDVKMKEKGDIPEGYSVSREKKERFSLILESASTNQTSMYLCASSLRQGAHEQYFGPGTRLTVT.

The J gene is TRBJ2-7, the V gene TRBV5-6; the TCRdb D gene call, TRBD1, has no DNA to confirm it. CDR3 size: 16 residues. The germline CDR1 and CDR2 sequences are SGHDT and YYEEEE. CDR3 sequence: CASSLAGTQASYEQYF.

V and J are TRBV28 and TRBJ1-4; the D call of TRBD1 rests on TCRdb alone, since no DNA is present to check it. In germline, CDR1 is MDHEN, CDR2 SYDVKM. This CDR3 region has 15 residues. Here the CDR3 reads CASSGQAATNEKLFF.

The chain links TRBV7-9 to TRBJ1-4. The CDR3 is 14 residues long. Germline CDR1 and CDR2: SEHNR and FQNEAQ (reference sequence). CDR3 protein: CASSSLGPIEKLFF.

This sequence joins TRBV6-6 and TRBJ2-1; TCRdb's D call of TRBD1 is untestable without DNA. This CDR3 region has 13 residues. Germline lookup yields CDR1 MNHNY and CDR2 SVGAGI (reference sequence). The CDR3: CASRGGLTNEQFF.

The chain is built from TRBV27 and TRBJ2-7. The CDR3 covers 13 residues. Germline V lookup: CDR1 MNHEY, CDR2 SMNVEV (reference sequence). CDR3 sequence reads: CASSLVGTYEQYF.

CDR3 protein: CASSPLTGYDQETQYF. The chain links TRBV7-9 to TRBJ2-5; TCRdb returns TRBD1, unconfirmable since there is no DNA. Germline CDR1 is SEHNR and CDR2 is FQNEAQ (reference sequence). The CDR3 is made up of 16 amino acids.

The gene calls are TRBV6-5 and TRBJ1-1; absent DNA, TCRdb's TRBD1 call cannot be checked. CDR1 and CDR2 (germline): MNHEY, SVGAGI. The CDR3 sequence is 13 residues long. The CDR3 sequence: CASINRDSTEAFF.

CDR3 sequence reads: CASSPGTVWGTQYF. V usage is TRBV7-3 and J usage is TRBJ2-5; TCRdb's assignment of TRBD1 cannot be checked, as there is no DNA. Germline V gives CDR1 SGHTA, CDR2 FQGTGA. This CDR3 contains 14 residues.

The CDR3: CASSKYRSGGDNEQFF. The genes are TRBV12-3 or TRBV12-4 and TRBJ2-1; the TCRdb D gene call, TRBD2, has no DNA to confirm it. There are 16 residues in the CDR3.

CDR3 sequence reads: CASVSFDRINQPQHF. The V and J genes are TRBV6-2 or TRBV6-3 and TRBJ1-5; the D call from TCRdb, TRBD1, cannot be confirmed without DNA. Germline assignment: CDR1 MNHEY and CDR2 SVGEGT. The CDR3 has 15 amino acids.

V usage is TRBV4-3 and J usage is TRBJ1-4; with no DNA, the TCRdb D assignment of TRBD1 cannot be verified. Germline CDR1 reads LGHNA; CDR2 reads YSLEER. The CDR3 consists of 17 residues. The CDR3 spells CASSARLDSFQDEKLFF.

This rearrangement joins TRBV5-1 to TRBJ2-3; the D call from TCRdb, TRBD1, cannot be confirmed without DNA. CDR1 and CDR2 (germline): SGHRS, YFSETQ. CDR3 length equals 15 residues. The CDR3 reads CASSLVSLAADTQYF. The variable domain in full, completed from reference TRBV5-1 and TRBJ2-3, reads KAGVTQTPRYLIKTRGQQVTLSCSPISGHRSVSWYQQTPGQGLQFLFEYFSETQRNKGNFPGRFSGRQFSNSRSEMNVSTLELGDSALYLCASSLVSLAADTQYFGPGTRLTVL.

The V call is TRBV27, the J call TRBJ1-6. This CDR3 is 16 amino acids long. Germline V CDR1 and CDR2: MNHEY, SMNVEV (reference sequence). The CDR3 is CASSFKPVSYNSPLHF.

The chain joins TRBV30 to TRBJ1-5; the TCRdb D gene call, TRBD1, has no DNA to confirm it. The CDR3 has 16 amino acids. Germline CDR1 reads GTSNPN; CDR2 reads SVGIG (reference sequence). The CDR3 here is CAWSVGTGSSNQPQHF.

The genes are TRBV18 and TRBJ1-2. Germline loops: CDR1 KGHSH, CDR2 LQKENI. This CDR3 is built from 15 residues. CDR3 region: CASSPPGVANYGYTF.

The gene calls are TRBV14 and TRBJ2-2; the D gene TCRdb calls, TRBD1, cannot be checked with no DNA. The CDR3 extends over 16 amino acids. The V gene's germline CDR1 is SGHDN and CDR2 FVKESK. The CDR3 protein is CASSQRRPGGTGELFF.

The chain links TRBV18 to TRBJ2-1; TCRdb's assignment of TRBD2 cannot be checked, as there is no DNA. The CDR3 covers 16 residues. Germline V gene data show CDR1 as KGHSH and CDR2 as LQKENI. The CDR3: CASSPRRDFSYNEQFF.

This chain uses TRBV20-1 with TRBJ2-3; the D call of TRBD2 rests on TCRdb alone, since no DNA is present to check it. The V gene's germline CDR1 is DFQATT and CDR2 SNEGSKA (reference sequence). The CDR3 is 18 residues long. The CDR3 sequence: CSAVDPGLAGPSTDTQYF.